A single sample gave rise to the 21 T cell receptor beta chains below, sequenced in a study of cytomegalovirus exposure and HLA in healthy donors. PCR primers comprised 60 Vbeta and 13 Jbeta primers. Measured with immunoSEQ multiplex PCR; TCRdb has only the in-frame clones, and not every one. The sample records roughly 170,000 clones, approximately 84% being singletons. Material for sequencing was PBMCs. Receptors originate from a man aged 25-45 years in good health and CMV-seronegative.

The chain combines TRBV7-6 with TRBJ2-5, with D tentatively TRBD2 (5 bases). CDR1 and CDR2 (germline): SGHVS, FNYEAQ. V lost 8 bases and J 5 bases, leaving 12 bases between the germline ends. The CDR3 is 12 amino acids. CDR3 loop: CASGLGGETQYF. The CDR3 DNA reads TGTGCCAGCGGACTCGGTGGGGAGACCCAGTACTTC.

The chain is built from TRBV9 and TRBJ2-7, with D tentatively TRBD1 (5 bases). The V gene's germline CDR1 is SGDLS and CDR2 YYNGEE. This CDR3 has 14 amino acids. V lost 0 bases to trimming and J lost 7 bases, with 14 bases between them. For the CDR3, the DNA is TGTGCCAGCAGCGTAGGGGCAGGCTCAGGGGAGCAGTACTTC. It codes for CASSVGAGSGEQYF.

CDR3 region: CASSIIGVSTDTQYF. The CDR3 DNA sequence: TGTGCCAGTAGTATAATAGGGGTAAGCACAGATACGCAGTATTTT. This rearrangement joins TRBV19 to TRBJ2-3; D is possibly TRBD1 (5 bases). This CDR3 spans 15 amino acids. Germline CDR1 LNHDA, CDR2 SQIVND (reference sequence). V shed 2 bases and J shed 0 bases, with 9 bases lying between them.

The chain joins TRBV4-2 to TRBJ2-2; 7 nucleotides line up with TRBD1. CDR1 and CDR2 (germline): LGHNA, YNFKEQ. J lost 6 bases, V lost 6 bases, and 7 bases had no gene match. There are 14 residues in the CDR3. CDR3 protein: CASSQTGVAGELFF. The CDR3 region has the DNA TGTGCCAGCAGTCAAACAGGGGTGGCCGGGGAGCTGTTTTTT.

The rearrangement uses TRBV19 and TRBJ1-6; D gene ambiguous. V was trimmed by 6 bases and J by 5 bases, leaving 8 bases between them. Germline V gene data show CDR1 as LNHDA and CDR2 as SQIVND (reference sequence). CDR3 length equals 13 residues. The CDR3 protein is CASRAVDNSPLHF. DNA of the CDR3: TGTGCCAGTAGGGCGGTGGATAATTCACCCCTCCACTTT.

The rearrangement uses TRBV29-1 and TRBJ2-3; D is possibly TRBD1 (5 bases). V lost 1 base and J 0 bases, leaving 14 bases between the germline ends. The CDR3 covers 16 residues. Per the germline V gene, CDR1 is SQVTM and CDR2 is ANQGSEA. This CDR3 is CSVEGVGETSTDTQYF. Written as DNA, the CDR3 is TGCAGCGTTGAAGGAGTAGGGGAAACTAGCACAGATACGCAGTATTTT.

The chain joins TRBV5-8 to TRBJ1-3; 8 bases fit TRBD1. This CDR3 region has 15 residues. Trimming at V came to 0 bases and at J to 4 bases, leaving 3 bases not matched to a gene. Germline V gene sequence: CDR1 SGHTS, CDR2 YDEGEE. The CDR3 coding sequence is TGTGCCAGCAGCTTGGGACAGGGGTTAGGAAACACCATATATTTT. Encoded protein: CASSLGQGLGNTIYF.

The chain is built from TRBV14 and TRBJ2-3; D may be TRBD2 (5 bases). Trimming removed 4 bases at V and 5 bases at J, with 13 bases between. This CDR3 is built from 14 residues. Per germline, CDR1 SGHDN and CDR2 FVKESK. CDR3 in amino acids: CASSLSSGGDTQYF. CDR3 nucleotide sequence: TGTGCCAGCAGCCTTTCCTCTGGAGGAGATACGCAGTATTTT.

Notes on this clone: Within the sample, other DNA sequences also encode this same CDR3. V and J are TRBV6-1 and TRBJ1-1; the match to TRBD1 covers 9 bases. V lost 4 bases and J lost 4; bases outside the gene matches: 10. The CDR3 length is 16 residues. CDR1 and CDR2 from the germline V gene are MNHNS and SASEGT. The chain's CDR3 is CASSAGTGFSFTEAFF. CDR3 sequence (DNA): TGTGCCAGCAGTGCCGGGACAGGGTTTTCTTTCACTGAAGCTTTCTTT.

The chain carries TRBV6-5 and TRBJ2-1; 11 nucleotides match TRBD2. This CDR3 has 13 amino acids. Germline V gene sequence: CDR1 MNHEY, CDR2 SVGAGI. The V segment lost 11 bases and the J segment 7 bases; nucleotides outside the gene matches: 7. The CDR3 region is CAGSGGGQNEQFF. The CDR3 nucleotides read TGTGCCGGTAGCGGGGGGGGTCAGAATGAGCAGTTCTTC.

The chain uses TRBV5-1 and TRBJ2-7; TRBD2 aligns across 11 bases. Trimming at V came to 0 bases and at J to 4 bases, leaving 9 bases not matched to a gene. This CDR3 is 17 amino acids long. Germline V lookup: CDR1 SGHRS, CDR2 YFSETQ. Here the CDR3 reads CASSLEPLAGELYEQYF. The CDR3 DNA reads as TGCGCCAGCAGCTTGGAGCCACTAGCGGGGGAATTGTACGAGCAGTACTTC.

This rearrangement joins TRBV7-8 to TRBJ2-7; 8 bases agree with TRBD2. The CDR3 is 15 amino acids. Germline-derived CDR1 and CDR2 are SGHVS and FQNEAQ. V shed 5 bases, J shed 4 bases, and the junction held 10 bases outside the gene matches. CDR3 sequence (DNA): TGTGCCAGCAGCCCGATAAGCGGGAGCTTTTACGAGCAGTACTTC. Protein: CASSPISGSFYEQYF.

The J gene is TRBJ2-2, the V gene TRBV5-4, with 15 bases identical to TRBD2. This CDR3 region has 19 residues. The V gene end was trimmed by 4 bases and the J gene end by 6 bases; junction bases not matched to a gene: 13. Per the germline V gene, CDR1 is SGHNT and CDR2 is YYREEE (reference sequence). DNA of the CDR3: TGTGCCAGCAGCCTCGAAGGACTAGCGGGAGGGCCAAGCGCCGGGGAGCTGTTTTTT. This encodes CASSLEGLAGGPSAGELFF. The variable domain in full, with the rest retrieved from reference TRBV5-4 and TRBJ2-2, is ETGVTQSPTHLIKTRGQQVTLRCSSQSGHNTVSWYQQALGQGPQFIFQYYREEENGRGNFPPRFSGLQFPNYSSELNVNALELDDSALYLCASSLEGLAGGPSAGELFFGEGSRLTVL.

The V gene is TRBV7-2, the J gene TRBJ2-3; 9 positions agree with TRBD2. Germline loops: CDR1 SGHTA, CDR2 FQGNSA. The V gene end was trimmed by 0 bases and the J gene end by 8 bases; junction bases not matched to a gene: 15. The length of the CDR3 is 18 residues. CDR3 loop: CASSLAAVRGGGIGTQYF. The CDR3, as DNA: TGTGCCAGCAGCTTAGCGGCCGTGCGGGGGGGCGGGATTGGTACGCAGTATTTT.

The genes are TRBV9 and TRBJ2-1; the D gene is possibly TRBD2 (5 bases). There are 14 residues in the CDR3. V lost 0 bases and J lost 7, with 11 bases in between. Germline V CDR1 and CDR2: SGDLS, YYNGEE. The CDR3 here is CASSVGLAVNEQFF. For the CDR3, the DNA is TGTGCCAGCAGCGTAGGGCTAGCAGTGAATGAGCAGTTCTTC.

This clone was seen more than once but under ten times. The rearrangement links TRBV15 to TRBJ1-1, with a weak D call TRBD1 (5 bases). Germline V CDR1 and CDR2: LNHNV, YYDKDF (reference sequence). Trimming shortened V by 4 bases and J by 3 bases, and 15 bases separated the two germline ends. The CDR3 consists of 15 residues. The CDR3 DNA sequence: TGTGCCACCAGCAAGTGGGGGGATGAGGACACTGAAGCTTTCTTT. It codes for CATSKWGDEDTEAFF. The entire variable domain, with the rest obtained from reference TRBV15 and TRBJ1-1, is as follows: DAMVIQNPRYQVTQFGKPVTLSCSQTLNHNVMYWYQQKSSQAPKLLFHYYDKDFNNEADTPDNFQSRRPNTSFCFLDIRSPGLGDTAMYLCATSKWGDEDTEAFFGQGTRLTVV.

This clone came up once. V gene TRBV5-4 combines with J gene TRBJ1-3, with 7 positions matching TRBD1. The V gene end was trimmed by 4 bases and the J gene end by 4 bases; junction bases not matched to a gene: 8. The CDR3 contains 15 residues. Germline V gives CDR1 SGHNT, CDR2 YYREEE (reference sequence). CDR3 sequence: CASSHRQGFGNTIYF. The DNA for the CDR3 is TGTGCCAGCAGCCACCGACAGGGATTCGGAAACACCATATATTTT. Complete variable domain (other parts from reference TRBV5-4 and TRBJ1-3): ETGVTQSPTHLIKTRGQQVTLRCSSQSGHNTVSWYQQALGQGPQFIFQYYREEENGRGNFPPRFSGLQFPNYSSELNVNALELDDSALYLCASSHRQGFGNTIYFGEGSWLTVV.

This sequence joins TRBV27 and TRBJ2-5; D may be TRBD2 (6 bases). The V gene's germline CDR1 is MNHEY and CDR2 SMNVEV (reference sequence). CDR3 length equals 15 residues. V was pared by 3 bases and J by 2 bases, with 13 bases between. The CDR3 sequence: CASSFQPGEQETQYF. As DNA, the CDR3 is TGTGCCAGCAGTTTCCAACCGGGAGAACAAGAGACCCAGTACTTC.

The chain couples TRBV19 to TRBJ2-3; 9 bases match TRBD2. V lost 5 bases and J lost 2; bases outside the gene matches: 8. This CDR3 has 16 amino acids. Germline CDR1 reads LNHDA; CDR2 reads SQIVND (reference sequence). As DNA, the CDR3 is TGTGCCAGTAGTCTCACCGGGACTAGCCACACAGATACGCAGTATTTT. It yields the protein CASSLTGTSHTDTQYF.

This clone showed up just once. The V gene is TRBV19, the J gene TRBJ2-1, with TRBD2 matching over 9 bases. CDR1 and CDR2 (germline): LNHDA, SQIVND (reference sequence). V shed 2 bases, J shed 9 bases, and the junction held 8 bases outside the gene matches. CDR3 length: 15 residues. CDR3 loop: CASSIYGTSIGEQFF. As DNA, the CDR3 is TGTGCCAGTAGTATATATGGGACTAGCATCGGTGAGCAGTTCTTC. The full variable domain, completed using reference TRBV19 and TRBJ2-1, is DGGITQSPKYLFRKEGQNVTLSCEQNLNHDAMYWYRQDPGQGLRLIYYSQIVNDFQKGDIAEGYSVSREKKESFPLTVTSAQKNPTAFYLCASSIYGTSIGEQFFGPGTRLTVL.

The rearrangement joins TRBV2 to TRBJ2-7; D perhaps matches TRBD1 (6 bases). Germline values: CDR1 SNHLY, CDR2 FYNNEI. V was pared by 6 bases and J by 0 bases, with 9 bases between. The CDR3 runs to 13 residues. The CDR3 spells CASRQGGSYEQYF. Here the CDR3 DNA reads TGTGCCAGCAGACAAGGGGGCTCCTACGAGCAGTACTTC.